What follows are 25 T cell receptor beta chains derived from one specimen sequenced in a study of T cells after yellow fever vaccination. From the 5' RACE reads, TCRdb called clonotypes with MiXCR, one entry per CDR3 protein. The table lists more than 300,000 distinct CDR3 sequences, about 4.5% of them singletons. Sequencing used PBMCs, obtained 15 days after the yellow fever booster vaccination. These receptors all stem from a young man who received the YFV17D yellow fever vaccine.

This clonotype appeared a few times. The rearrangement links TRBV29-1 to TRBJ1-2, with D unresolved. The CDR3 spans 15 residues. V was cut by 0 bases and J by 4 bases, with 15 bases left in between. From germline, CDR1 is SQVTM and CDR2 ANQGSEA. For the CDR3, the DNA is TGCAGCGTTGAAGATCCGGGCGCTCTCTCCTATGGCTACACCTTC. Its protein is CSVEDPGALSYGYTF.

This clonotype has at least ten counts. The rearrangement links TRBV7-6 to TRBJ1-1; TRBD1 agrees at 8 bases. CDR1 is SGHVS and CDR2 is FNYEAQ in the germline V gene. V trimming: 4 bases; J trimming: 8 bases; junction bases outside the gene matches: 9. The CDR3 is 14 amino acids. The chain's CDR3 is CASSSQSDRVEAFF. The CDR3 DNA is TGTGCCAGCAGCTCGCAATCGGACAGGGTGGAAGCTTTCTTT.

This clonotype has ten or more counts. The chain carries TRBV7-2 and TRBJ2-1; the D is unclear. The germline CDR1 and CDR2 sequences are SGHTA and FQGNSA. V was pared by 5 bases and J by 10 bases, with 12 bases between. The CDR3 extends over 12 amino acids. The CDR3 region is CASSPRVTEQFF. In DNA, the CDR3 is TGTGCCAGCAGCCCCCGGGTTACCGAGCAGTTCTTC. Variable domain in full (rest from reference TRBV7-2 and TRBJ2-1): GAGVSQSPSNKVTEKGKDVELRCDPISGHTALYWYRQSLGQGLEFLIYFQGNSAPDKSGLPSDRFSAERTGGSVSTLTIQRTQQEDSAVYLCASSPRVTEQFFGPGTRLTVL.

Many counts were recorded for this clonotype. DNA of the CDR3: TGCGCCAGCAGCTGGGGGACAGGGGGCTATGGCTACACCTTC. Residues: CASSWGTGGYGYTF. V gene TRBV5-1 combines with J gene TRBJ1-2; 11 nucleotides agree with TRBD1. Germline V gene sequence: CDR1 SGHRS, CDR2 YFSETQ. This CDR3 comprises 14 residues. V trimming: 3 bases; J trimming: 4 bases; junction bases outside the gene matches: 2.

This chain joins TRBV6-6 and TRBJ2-1; weak D call: TRBD2 (5 bases). CDR3 length equals 14 residues. Germline values: CDR1 MNHNY, CDR2 SVGAGI (reference sequence). With 6 bases removed from V and 2 bases from J, the gap between germline ends came to 11 bases. The CDR3: CASRLDSTYNEQFF. The CDR3 DNA reads TGTGCCAGCAGACTGGACTCGACCTACAATGAGCAGTTCTTC.

The V call is TRBV29-1, the J call TRBJ1-4; D not certain. Germline V gives CDR1 SQVTM, CDR2 ANQGSEA. V lost 8 bases, J lost 8 bases, and 15 bases lay in between. The CDR3 length is 12 residues. The DNA of the CDR3 is TGCAGCACCTTAGGACCCGAGGAAAAACTGTTTTTT. Translating it yields CSTLGPEEKLFF.

The sample holds a few counts of this clonotype. This chain uses TRBV15 with TRBJ1-3; D is unclear. CDR1 is LNHNV, CDR2 YYDKDF, per germline (reference sequence). This CDR3 is built from 13 residues. Trimming left V 8 bases short and J 2 bases short, with 10 bases between. This chain's CDR3 is CATGRGPGNTIYF. The CDR3 DNA follows: TGTGCCACCGGGCGGGGTCCTGGAAACACCATATATTTT.

This clonotype was counted at least ten times. The chain recombines TRBV20-1 with TRBJ1-2; maybe TRBD1 (5 bases). The germline V gene encodes CDR1 DFQATT and CDR2 SNEGSKA (reference sequence). The CDR3 has 13 residues. V lost 6 bases, J lost 4 bases, and 15 bases lay in between. The CDR3 is CSAETGDLYGYTF. The DNA for the CDR3 is TGCAGTGCCGAAACAGGAGACCTCTATGGCTACACCTTC.

This clonotype turned up a few times. This chain joins TRBV7-9 and TRBJ2-2, with a weak D call TRBD1 (5 bases). The CDR3 has 14 amino acids. Trimming stripped 10 bases from V and 1 base from J, with 13 bases between. The germline CDR1 and CDR2 sequences are SEHNR and FQNEAQ (reference sequence). CDR3 DNA sequence: TGTGCCACTAACGGCAGGGAGAACACCGGGGAGCTGTTTTTT. Protein sequence: CATNGRENTGELFF.

This clonotype was seen many times. The chain uses TRBV2 and TRBJ1-1; D might be TRBD1 (5 bases). This CDR3 spans 13 amino acids. CDR1 is SNHLY, CDR2 FYNNEI, per germline. Trimming left V 8 bases short and J 0 bases short, with 10 bases between. The CDR3 DNA reads TGTGCCAGCTTGGGACTGATGAACACTGAAGCTTTCTTT. Translation: CASLGLMNTEAFF.

This clonotype has a count of ten or more. The chain combines TRBV6-6 with TRBJ2-3, with D possibly being TRBD2 (7 bases). V lost 6 bases and J 3 bases, leaving 16 bases between the germline ends. The CDR3 is 15 residues long. Per germline, CDR1 MNHNY and CDR2 SVGAGI (reference sequence). CDR3 sequence (DNA): TGTGCCAGCAGGTTCGGGGGGCGCGGGACAGATACGCAGTATTTT. It is translated as CASRFGGRGTDTQYF.

The sample holds a few counts of this clonotype. This chain connects TRBV9 to TRBJ1-2; D is undetermined. V was clipped by 4 bases and J by 3 bases, with 13 bases between them. Germline V gene data show CDR1 as SGDLS and CDR2 as YYNGEE. This CDR3 has 14 residues. The CDR3 DNA reads TGTGCCAGCAGCTTAATTTCGACGGACTATGGCTACACCTTC. Protein sequence: CASSLISTDYGYTF.

The table lists this clonotype with a few counts. V and J are TRBV12-3 or TRBV12-4 and TRBJ2-7, with D perhaps TRBD1 (7 bases). Trimming took 8 bases from V and 4 from J, leaving 15 bases between them. The CDR3 has 13 amino acids. DNA of the CDR3: TGTGCCAGCGGAGGGACAGTGGCTTACGAGCAGTACTTC. This sequence encodes CASGGTVAYEQYF.

This clonotype was detected ten times or more. V gene TRBV23-1 combines with J gene TRBJ2-5, with 8 bases fitting TRBD1. TRBV23-1 is placed among ORFs of uncertain function. Trimming removed 6 bases from V and 3 bases from J; junction bases left unmatched: 9. The CDR3 runs to 15 residues. CDR3 loop: CASRQPRGLEETQYF. The CDR3 nucleotides read TGCGCCAGCAGGCAACCCAGGGGGCTGGAAGAGACCCAGTACTTC.

Many counts were recorded for this clonotype. The genes are TRBV18 and TRBJ2-7; 9 nucleotides align to TRBD1. The CDR3 has 17 amino acids. Germline assignment: CDR1 KGHSH and CDR2 LQKENI. The V segment lost 3 bases and the J segment 0 bases; nucleotides outside the gene matches: 9. The CDR3 here is CASSPPGGQGSSYEQYF. Written as DNA, the CDR3 is TGTGCCAGCTCACCCCCCGGGGGACAGGGCTCCTCCTACGAGCAGTACTTC.

This clonotype was picked up many times. V gene TRBV7-6 combines with J gene TRBJ2-2; 16 nucleotides line up with TRBD2. V lost 1 base, J lost 7 bases, and 9 bases stayed unmatched. This CDR3 region has 19 residues. Germline lookup yields CDR1 SGHVS and CDR2 FNYEAQ. CDR3 residues: CASSLVPGLAGGLVGELFF. The CDR3 nucleotides read TGTGCCAGCAGCTTAGTTCCGGGACTAGCGGGGGGGCTTGTCGGGGAGCTGTTTTTT.

There are a few counts of this clonotype. The rearrangement uses TRBV12-3 or TRBV12-4 and TRBJ2-5; D ambiguous. The CDR3 spans 14 residues. Deletions cut 0 bases from V and 6 bases from J, with 11 bases between. The CDR3: CASSLADPSQTQYF. CDR3 sequence (DNA): TGTGCCAGCAGTTTAGCGGACCCGTCGCAGACCCAGTACTTC.

This clonotype has a handful of counts. J is TRBJ1-3 and V is TRBV4-3; no clear D. The CDR3 runs to 16 residues. Germline assignment: CDR1 LGHNA and CDR2 YSLEER. Trimming took 4 bases from V and 0 from J, leaving 13 bases between them. CDR3 bases: TGCGCCAGCAGCCCGGCCCTGGCGAGCTCTGGAAACACCATATATTTT. It codes for CASSPALASSGNTIYF.

This clonotype was found many times. This sequence joins TRBV7-9 and TRBJ1-4; 9 bases line up with TRBD1. With 5 bases clipped from V and 13 bases from J, the junction kept 14 bases outside the gene matches. The CDR3 sequence is 15 residues long. Germline V gene data show CDR1 as SEHNR and CDR2 as FQNEAQ (reference sequence). CDR3 loop: CASSPNSVPGQGLFF. CDR3 coding DNA: TGTGCCAGCAGCCCCAATTCTGTCCCGGGACAGGGACTGTTTTTT.

At least ten counts were recorded for this clonotype. This chain joins TRBV9 and TRBJ2-1, with D unclear. V dropped 0 bases and J dropped 4 bases, with 5 bases sitting between them. The germline V gene encodes CDR1 SGDLS and CDR2 YYNGEE. The CDR3 is made up of 13 amino acids. This CDR3 is CASSVEGYNEQFF. The CDR3 DNA sequence: TGTGCCAGCAGCGTAGAAGGTTACAATGAGCAGTTCTTC.

Many counts were recorded for this clonotype. The V gene is TRBV7-9, the J gene TRBJ2-5, with TRBD2 identical over 9 bases. Losses at the gene ends were 6 bases for V and 0 bases for J; bases not matched to a gene: 5. Germline assignment: CDR1 SEHNR and CDR2 FQNEAQ (reference sequence). This CDR3 comprises 15 residues. DNA of the CDR3: TGTGCCAGCAGGGAGGGACTAGCCGACCAAGAGACCCAGTACTTC. Protein: CASREGLADQETQYF.

V gene TRBV5-1 combines with J gene TRBJ2-1, with TRBD2 matching 10 bases. CDR1 is SGHRS, CDR2 YFSETQ, per germline. The CDR3 has 13 residues. The V gene end was trimmed by 4 bases and the J gene end by 12 bases; junction bases not matched to a gene: 7. The DNA for the CDR3 is TGCGCCAGCAGCCGGGGGACTAGCGAGGCGCAGTTCTTC. It translates to CASSRGTSEAQFF.

About this clonotype: An end of the junction does not agree with germline; a read error may underlie this. V usage is TRBV5-1 and J usage is TRBJ1-1; the D is unclear. Germline assignment: CDR1 SGHRS and CDR2 YFSETQ. There are 15 residues in the CDR3. DNA of the CDR3: TGCGCCAGCAGCTTGGCAGGAGGGCTCAACACTGTAGCTTTCTTT. It codes for CASSLAGGLNTVAFF.

The table lists this clonotype with a few counts. The chain employs TRBV10-3 and TRBJ1-2; D not resolved. CDR3 length: 16 amino acids. V lost 4 bases and J lost 6, with 21 bases in between. The germline V gene encodes CDR1 ENHRY and CDR2 SYGVKD. In nucleotides, the CDR3 is TGTGCCATCAGTGGGGAATGGGCGGACGGGTTGAATGGCTACACCTTC. Translating gives CAISGEWADGLNGYTF.

This clonotype appeared a few times. V and J are TRBV7-2 and TRBJ1-1; D might be TRBD1 (5 bases). The germline V gene encodes CDR1 SGHTA and CDR2 FQGNSA. The CDR3 extends over 14 amino acids. V was cut by 5 bases and J by 4 bases, with 14 bases left in between. CDR3 protein: CASSVQGEGTEAFF. CDR3 nucleotide sequence: TGTGCCAGCAGCGTGCAGGGAGAGGGCACTGAAGCTTTCTTT.